These 18 T cell receptor beta chains share one sample of origin, sequenced in a study of T cells in Graves' hyperthyroidism and ophthalmopathy. Amplification yielded TCR beta CDR3 regions, with RNA transcripts as the source. Researchers ran a first-round RT-PCR on the TCR CDR3 using the HTBI primer set. In TCRdb, the multiplex PCR reads were re-called with MiXCR into one record per CDR3 protein. The table records 600,000 to 700,000 distinct CDR3 sequences, about 45% of them present only once. Sample: peripheral blood or thyroid tissue (not recorded which). These receptors came from an adult man with Graves' disease, either hyperthyroidism or ophthalmopathy (not recorded which).

The rearrangement links TRBV19 to TRBJ2-2, with 10 bases aligning to TRBD2. Germline lookup yields CDR1 LNHDA and CDR2 SQIVND (reference sequence). V shed 6 bases and J 6 bases; nucleotides not matched to a gene: 4. The CDR3 is 14 residues long. DNA for the CDR3: TGTGCCAGTAGCCCTAGCGGGAGTGCCGGGGAGCTGTTTTTT. It codes for CASSPSGSAGELFF. The full variable domain, with the rest looked up from reference TRBV19 and TRBJ2-2, is DGGITQSPKYLFRKEGQNVTLSCEQNLNHDAMYWYRQDPGQGLRLIYYSQIVNDFQKGDIAEGYSVSREKKESFPLTVTSAQKNPTAFYLCASSPSGSAGELFFGEGSRLTVL.

J is TRBJ2-7 and V is TRBV20-1; D might be TRBD1 (5 bases). This CDR3 has 11 amino acids. CDR1 and CDR2 from the germline V gene are DFQATT and SNEGSKA (reference sequence). The ends were cut back, 1 base at V and 7 bases at J, with 8 bases in the middle. The CDR3 reads CSARAYREQYF. CDR3 nucleotides: TGCAGTGCTAGAGCCTACAGGGAGCAGTACTTC.

This clonotype was picked up a small number of times. The rearrangement joins TRBV12-3 or TRBV12-4 to TRBJ1-3, with 9 bases identical to TRBD1. The CDR3 has 13 residues. The trim removed 6 bases at V and 5 bases at J, leaving 2 bases unmatched. CDR3 region: CASRGQGRNTIYF. The CDR3 bases are TGTGCCAGCAGGGGACAGGGCAGAAACACCATATATTTT.

This clonotype was detected many times. The V gene is TRBV29-1, the J gene TRBJ2-7; 7 nucleotides line up with TRBD1. The germline V gene encodes CDR1 SQVTM and CDR2 ANQGSEA. Trimming took 7 bases from V and 2 from J; bases not matched to a gene: 5. This CDR3 contains 12 residues. CDR3 DNA: TGCAGCGGTAGGGACAGTACCTACGAGCAGTACTTC. Its translation is CSGRDSTYEQYF.

This rearrangement joins TRBV25-1 to TRBJ2-2; 8 bases line up with TRBD1. With 1 base clipped from V and 2 bases from J, the junction kept 6 bases outside the gene matches. Germline CDR1 MGHDK, CDR2 SYGVNS. The CDR3 contains 17 residues. The CDR3 nucleotides read TGTGCCAGCAGTGAATCCGCAGGGGGCCTAAACACCGGGGAGCTGTTTTTT. Translating it yields CASSESAGGLNTGELFF.

With respect to this clonotype: With a much larger clone just one base away, this may be a read error. The CDR3 coding sequence is TGTGCCAGAAGTAGCAGGGGGGTCTCTGGAAACACCATATATTTT. Translating gives CARSSRGVSGNTIYF. V is TRBV2 and J is TRBJ1-3, with TRBD1 identical over 7 bases. Germline values: CDR1 SNHLY, CDR2 FYNNEI. Trimming removed 9 bases from V and 0 bases from J; junction bases left unmatched: 8. The CDR3 runs 15 residues.

This clonotype was found a few times. The chain uses TRBV4-1 and TRBJ1-5; 8 nucleotides agree with TRBD1. From germline, CDR1 is MGHRA and CDR2 YSYEKL. This CDR3 spans 15 amino acids. With 0 bases clipped from V and 5 bases from J, the junction kept 3 bases outside the gene matches. CDR3 residues: CASSQEGTGYQPQHF. The CDR3 bases are TGCGCCAGCAGCCAAGAAGGGACAGGCTATCAGCCCCAGCATTTT.

This clonotype was observed at least ten times. This chain uses TRBV2 with TRBJ1-4; 7 bases agree with TRBD1. The CDR3 runs to 15 residues. With V trimmed by 4 bases and J by 0 bases, 2 bases remained unmatched. Per germline, CDR1 SNHLY and CDR2 FYNNEI. CDR3 region: CASSADRATNEKLFF. CDR3 bases: TGTGCCAGCAGTGCAGACAGGGCAACTAATGAAAAACTGTTTTTT.

This clonotype came up once. The V and J genes are TRBV19 and TRBJ2-2; 7 bases are shared with TRBD1. CDR1 is LNHDA and CDR2 is SQIVND in the germline V gene (reference sequence). V trimming: 6 bases; J trimming: 8 bases; junction bases outside the gene matches: 12. This CDR3 has 15 residues. CDR3 nucleotides: TGTGCCAGTAGCGACCCCGGGACAGTTGCAGGGGAGCTGTTTTTT. This gives the protein CASSDPGTVAGELFF.

The chain has TRBV7-2 and TRBJ2-3; 11 positions match TRBD2. Trimming removed 6 bases from V and 0 bases from J; junction bases left unmatched: 2. CDR1 and CDR2 (germline): SGHTA, FQGNSA. This CDR3 comprises 15 residues. The CDR3 here is CASSRTSGSTDTQYF. In DNA, the CDR3 is TGTGCCAGCAGTCGGACTAGCGGGAGCACAGATACGCAGTATTTT. Combining the CDR3 with reference TRBV7-2 and TRBJ2-3 gives the whole variable domain GAGVSQSPSNKVTEKGKDVELRCDPISGHTALYWYRQSLGQGLEFLIYFQGNSAPDKSGLPSDRFSAERTGGSVSTLTIQRTQQEDSAVYLCASSRTSGSTDTQYFGPGTRLTVL.

This clonotype has ten or more counts. Written as DNA, the CDR3 is TGTGCCAGCAGCCAGGACAGGGGAGGCCAGCCCCAGCATTTT. Its protein product is CASSQDRGGQPQHF. The J gene is TRBJ1-5, the V gene TRBV12-3 or TRBV12-4; 9 nucleotides match TRBD1. The junction had 7 bases not matched to a gene; V was cut back by 6 bases and J by 7 bases. The CDR3 contains 14 residues.

The chain couples TRBV10-3 to TRBJ1-2, with TRBD1 matching over 7 bases. Germline assignment: CDR1 ENHRY and CDR2 SYGVKD. With V trimmed by 10 bases and J by 5 bases, 13 bases remained unmatched. The CDR3 has 14 residues. Here the CDR3 DNA reads TGTGCCAACGCCGACCTCGACAGGGAGTATGGCTACACCTTC. It translates to CANADLDREYGYTF.

This clonotype was counted once. Lacking the conserved final phenylalanine or tryptophan, this CDR3 likely reflects a read error. V and J are TRBV7-7 and TRBJ2-5, with D maybe TRBD2 (6 bases). Germline V gene sequence: CDR1 SSHAT, CDR2 FNYEAQ (reference sequence). Deletions cut 5 bases from V and 2 bases from J, with 9 bases between. The CDR3 extends over 13 amino acids. CDR3 sequence: CASSGGGQETQYL. The CDR3 DNA sequence: TGTGCCAGCAGCGGGGGAGGACAAGAGACCCAGTACCTC.

At least ten counts were recorded for this clonotype. The chain combines TRBV29-1 with TRBJ2-5; no clear D gene. Germline CDR1 reads SQVTM; CDR2 reads ANQGSEA. Between the trimmed V and J ends, which lost 5 bases and 5 bases, there was a span of 6 bases. This CDR3 region has 10 residues. As DNA, the CDR3 is TGCAGCGTTCTGGAGGAGACCCAGTACTTC. Residues: CSVLEETQYF.

A single count supports this clonotype. This may be a read error, as it is one base from a much larger clone. The chain recombines TRBV7-8 with TRBJ1-2; TRBD1 is a possible D gene (5 bases). Germline CDR1 reads SGHVS; CDR2 reads FQNEAQ. The CDR3 is 12 residues long. Here the CDR3 DNA reads TGTGCCAGCAGCTTACCCGGGACCCAGGCAAGTTTC. Its translation is CASSLPGTQASF.

The chain links TRBV15 to TRBJ2-5; a weak D match, TRBD2 (5 bases). Trimming left V 10 bases short and J 4 bases short, with 19 bases between. Germline CDR1 LNHNV, CDR2 YYDKDF (reference sequence). The CDR3 has 14 residues. The CDR3: CASSLMAGGETQYF. In DNA form, the CDR3 reads TGTGCCAGCAGTTTAATGGCGGGCGGAGAGACCCAGTACTTC.

V usage is TRBV25-1 and J usage is TRBJ1-1, with no clear D. CDR1 and CDR2 (germline): MGHDK, SYGVNS. This CDR3 has 12 amino acids. The CDR3 protein is CASASMNTEAFF. The CDR3 DNA sequence: TGTGCTAGCGCCAGTATGAACACTGAAGCTTTCTTT.

This clonotype was seen only a few times. This CDR3 is CASSLGQGREAFF. The CDR3, as DNA: TGTGCCAGCAGTTTGGGACAGGGGCGTGAAGCTTTCTTT. The rearrangement joins TRBV12-3 or TRBV12-4 to TRBJ1-1; 10 positions match TRBD1. With V trimmed by 3 bases and J by 7 bases, 2 bases remained unmatched. The CDR3 covers 13 residues.